The clone carrying this T cell receptor beta chain was detected many times. Antigen: not known. This sample was included in a study of T cells after yellow fever vaccination. At the level of the study: The fractions with low cell numbers were processed using SMART-Seq v4 Ultra Low Input. Regarding the study as a whole: Abundant contaminating clonotypes from the bulk population could appear in FACS-sorted repertoires. It was the secondary response that reached its peak faster, day 5 versus 15, but it was weaker. In post-booster samples, most primary-vaccination clones reappeared (96% CD4, over 70% CD8).

TCRdb used MiXCR to reprocess the 5' RACE reads, holding one entry per CDR3 protein. Among 70,000 or so distinct CDR3 sequences listed, more than 5.5% were seen once. This specimen consisted of CD8+ T cells sorted from PBMCs, obtained 10 days after the first yellow fever vaccination. This receptor was obtained from a man aged 18 to 30 who received the YFV17D yellow fever vaccine.

CDR3 loop: CSACVQDRETQYF. CDR3 DNA sequence: TGCAGTGCTTGCGTCCAGGACAGAGAGACCCAGTACTTC. V gene TRBV20-1 combines with J gene TRBJ2-5, with TRBD1 as a possible D gene (6 bases). CDR1 is DFQATT and CDR2 is SNEGSKA in the germline V gene (reference sequence). Trimming shortened V by 5 bases and J by 4 bases, and 14 bases separated the two germline ends. This CDR3 has 13 residues.